A selection of T cell receptor beta chains follows, all from one sample in a study of radiation and T cells in renal cell carcinoma. Profiled with immunoSEQ multiplex PCR; TCRdb holds only in-frame clones, not every one. Among some 70,000 clones listed, about 81% were seen once. The source was blood, collected from a patient whose treatment included radiotherapy and nephrectomy. Receptors were obtained from a man aged 55 to 70 with renal cell carcinoma. Both conserved end residues are part of each CDR3. A D gene is named only where the DNA matches it firmly. Some rows mark clone size as missing; the rest say once, few, many or name a class of expanded clone.

d_gene	abundance	j_gene	v_gene	CDR3nt	CDR3aa
NA	few	TRBJ2-5	TRBV7-2	TGTGCCAGCAGCTCCCATCAAGAGACCCAGTACTTC	CASSSHQETQYF
NA	once	TRBJ1-2	TRBV30	TGTGCCTCGACAGGCGGCCTATATGGCTACACCTTC	CASTGGLYGYTF
NA	NA	TRBJ2-2	TRBV13	TGTGCCAGCAGCTTTCGTTATCGGGGCGCCGGGGAGCTGTTTTTT	CASSFRYRGAGELFF
TRBD1	NA	TRBJ1-1	TRBV27	TGTGCCAGCAGTTTACAGGGGGCCGGGCTCAAAGGTCTCACTGAAGCTTTCTTT	CASSLQGAGLKGLTEAFF
TRBD1	NA	TRBJ1-3	TRBV7-8	TGTGCCAGCAGCCCTAGACAGGGGGACGGAAACACCATATATTTT	CASSPRQGDGNTIYF
TRBD2	NA	TRBJ2-7	TRBV10-2	TGCGCCAGCAGTGAGTTTAGTAGCGGGAACGAGCAGTACTTC	CASSEFSSGNEQYF
NA	NA	TRBJ1-2	TRBV7-2	TGTGCCAGCAGCTTAGGTCAGGGCATGGGGGGCTACACCTTC	CASSLGQGMGGYTF
NA	NA	TRBJ1-5	TRBV28	TGTGCCAGCAGTTCCATGGGGGGGGGACCATCCGATAGCAATCAGCCCCAGCATTTT	CASSSMGGGPSDSNQPQHF
NA	NA	TRBJ2-2	TRBV7-6	TGTGCCAGCAGCTCCCGGTTAAGAGGACTGAACACCGGGGAGCTGTTTTTT	CASSSRLRGLNTGELFF
NA	NA	TRBJ1-2	TRBV18	TGTGCCAGCTCACCTCCGAGGGGGGATGGCTACACCTTC	CASSPPRGDGYTF
NA	NA	TRBJ1-3	TRBV29-1	TGCAGCGTGTGGATCGCTGGAAACACCATATATTTT	CSVWIAGNTIYF
NA	NA	TRBJ1-1	TRBV4-2	TGTGCCAGCAGCGCTCGTAACACTGAAGCTTTCTTT	CASSARNTEAFF
TRBD1	NA	TRBJ2-1	TRBV19	TGTGCCAGTAGTATCCGGACAGGGTCGGGCAATGAGCAGTTCTTC	CASSIRTGSGNEQFF
TRBD2	NA	TRBJ2-1	TRBV9	TGTGCCAGCAGCGTAGAACGGGAGGGCTACAATGAGCAGTTCTTC	CASSVEREGYNEQFF
TRBD2	NA	TRBJ2-6	TRBV4-2	TGTGCCAGCAGCCAAGATCCCCTTCCCCTAGCGGGAGGAAGCTCTGGGGCCAACGTCCTGACTTTC	CASSQDPLPLAGGSSGANVLTF
NA	NA	TRBJ2-7	TRBV7-2	TGTGCCAGCAGCCAGCTAGAATACTCCGCCTACGAGCAGTACTTC	CASSQLEYSAYEQYF
NA	once	TRBJ2-3	TRBV7-2	TGTGCCAGCACCCCCTGGGGGTCAGATACGCAGTATTTT	CASTPWGSDTQYF
NA	NA	TRBJ1-1	TRBV7-2	TGTGCCAGCAGCGCGACGGGGGGCCGGACTGAAGCTTTCTTT	CASSATGGRTEAFF
TRBD1	NA	TRBJ1-4	TRBV15	TGTGCCACCAGCAGAGTTAGAGGGACAGGGGGTGAAAAACTGTTTTTT	CATSRVRGTGGEKLFF
NA	few	TRBJ2-7	TRBV11-3	TGTGCCAGCAGCTTACCAGGGCACGGCGAGCAGTACTTC	CASSLPGHGEQYF
NA	NA	TRBJ2-7	TRBV21-1	TGTGCCAGCAGCACTCAAGACAAGAATTTCTACGAGCAGTACTTC	CASSTQDKNFYEQYF
NA	NA	TRBJ2-7	TRBV5-5	TGTGCCAGCAGCTACCGGGACACCTACGAGCAGTACTTC	CASSYRDTYEQYF
NA	NA	TRBJ2-2	TRBV18	TGTGCCAGCTCACCACCGGGCCGCCGAAACACCGGGGAGCTGTTTTTT	CASSPPGRRNTGELFF
NA	NA	TRBJ2-1	TRBV10-1	TGCGCCAGCAGTGAAGGGTCAGCGGGCATCAATGAGCAGTTCTTC	CASSEGSAGINEQFF